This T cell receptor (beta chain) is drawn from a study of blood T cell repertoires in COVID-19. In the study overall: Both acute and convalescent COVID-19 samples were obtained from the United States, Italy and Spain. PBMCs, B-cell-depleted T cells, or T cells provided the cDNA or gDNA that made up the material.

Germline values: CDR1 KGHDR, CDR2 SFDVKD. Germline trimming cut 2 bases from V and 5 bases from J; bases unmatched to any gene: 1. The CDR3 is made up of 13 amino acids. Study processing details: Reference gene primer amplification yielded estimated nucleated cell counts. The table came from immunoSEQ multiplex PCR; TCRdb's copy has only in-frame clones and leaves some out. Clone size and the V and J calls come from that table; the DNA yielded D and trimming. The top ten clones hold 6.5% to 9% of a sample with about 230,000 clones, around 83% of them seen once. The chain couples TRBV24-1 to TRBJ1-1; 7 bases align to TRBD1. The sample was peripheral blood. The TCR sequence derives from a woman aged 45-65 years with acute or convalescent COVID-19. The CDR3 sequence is CATSDYRGTEAFF. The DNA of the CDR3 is TGTGCCACCAGTGATTACAGGGGTACTGAAGCTTTCTTT.